This is a list of T cell receptor beta chains from one sample in a study of beta chain features in type 1 diabetes. Only in-frame clones appear in the TCRdb table, and some are missing; sequencing was by immunoSEQ multiplex PCR. Among about 930,000 clones, about a sixth were seen once, and the ten largest hold 0.02% to 0.03%. Input material: naive CD4+ T cells from blood. These TCRs come from a woman aged 18-30 years in good health. The CDR3 runs from the conserved cysteine through the conserved F or W. A D gene is named only where the DNA matches it firmly. The size entry is marked missing in some rows and otherwise reads once, few, many or a size class.

TRBV6-6	few	TRBD1	TRBJ1-5	TGTGCCAGCAGTTACTCGGGACAGTCGAATCAGCCCCAGCATTTT	CASSYSGQSNQPQHF
TRBV7-2	NA	NA	TRBJ2-3	TGTGCCAGCAGCTTAATTATCCTACGAGATACGCAGTATTTT	CASSLIILRDTQYF
TRBV10-3	NA	NA	TRBJ1-2	TGTGCCATCCGTCCGGACTACTATGGCTACACCTTC	CAIRPDYYGYTF
TRBV20-1	NA	NA	TRBJ2-2	TGCAGTGCTAGACTCTTCGGGGAGCTGTTTTTT	CSARLFGELFF
TRBV5-1	NA	NA	TRBJ2-5	TGCGCCAGCAGCTCGGGGAGTTCGGTGGGAGAGACCCAGTACTTC	CASSSGSSVGETQYF
TRBV12-2	NA	NA	TRBJ1-4	TGTGCCAGCAGCCTGGACAGGGAAAATGAAAAACTGTTTTTT	CASSLDRENEKLFF
TRBV15	few	TRBD2	TRBJ2-1	TGTGCCACCAGCAGACGACTAGCGGATTACAATGAGCAGTTCTTC	CATSRRLADYNEQFF
TRBV9	NA	TRBD2	TRBJ2-3	TGTGCCAGCAGCGTATCGGCTAGCGGTTTCACAGATACGCAGTATTTT	CASSVSASGFTDTQYF
TRBV2	few	NA	TRBJ2-2	TGTGCCAGCAGTGAGCTCCGTACCGGGGAGCTGTTTTTT	CASSELRTGELFF
TRBV19	few	NA	TRBJ2-1	TGTGCCAGTAGTATAACGGGAGCGCCCTACAATGAGCAGTTCTTC	CASSITGAPYNEQFF
TRBV7-3	few	NA	TRBJ2-2	TGTGCCAGCAGCTTAATTTCGAGGGAACTCCAGGAGCTGTTTTTT	CASSLISRELQELFF
TRBV2	few	NA	TRBJ1-6	TGTGCCAGCAGCTCCGGGCCCCACGGAAATTCACCCCTCCACTTT	CASSSGPHGNSPLHF
TRBV28	NA	NA	TRBJ2-5	TGTGCCAGCAGTTTACGGAACAGGGATGAGACCCAGTACTTC	CASSLRNRDETQYF
TRBV7-2	NA	NA	TRBJ1-5	TGTGCCAGCAGCCCGGGTTATCAGCCCCAGCATTTT	CASSPGYQPQHF
TRBV11-2	NA	NA	TRBJ2-5	TGTGCCAGCAGGAGAAGAGAAGAGACCCAGTACTTC	CASRRREETQYF
TRBV27	NA	NA	TRBJ2-1	TGTGCCAGCAGACCACTAGCCCTTAATGAGCAGTTCTTC	CASRPLALNEQFF
TRBV7-2	few	TRBD1	TRBJ2-7	TGTGCCAGCAGCATAACCGGGACAGGTCCCTACGAGCAGTACTTC	CASSITGTGPYEQYF
TRBV2	NA	TRBD1	TRBJ2-7	TGTGCCAGCAGCAACAGGGGACCTCGGGACGAGCAGTACTTC	CASSNRGPRDEQYF
TRBV27	NA	TRBD2	TRBJ2-3	TGTGCCAGCAGTTCCTGGACTAGCCGTAGCACAGATACGCAGTATTTT	CASSSWTSRSTDTQYF
TRBV11-2	few	NA	TRBJ1-3	TGTGCCAGCAGCTTGACAGATTCTGGAAACACCATATATTTT	CASSLTDSGNTIYF
TRBV18	NA	NA	TRBJ2-1	TGTGCCAGCTCACCACCGAAAGGGAAAAATGAGCAGTTCTTC	CASSPPKGKNEQFF
TRBV7-9	NA	TRBD2	TRBJ2-1	TGTGCCACCCCCAAGACTAGCGGGAGTCTTCCGCGGGTGGATGAGCAGTTCTTC	CATPKTSGSLPRVDEQFF
TRBV4-2	NA	TRBD2	TRBJ2-1	TGTGCCAGCAGCTTGCCCAGCGGGAGGAATGAGCAGTTCTTC	CASSLPSGRNEQFF
TRBV10-3	NA	TRBD1	TRBJ1-2	TGTGCCATCAACATGGGACAGCTACCAGACTATGGCTACACCTTC	CAINMGQLPDYGYTF
TRBV4-2	NA	NA	TRBJ2-5	TGTGCCAGCAGCCAAGAGGGAGGGGGTGAGGAGACCCAGTACTTC	CASSQEGGGEETQYF
TRBV27	NA	NA	TRBJ2-5	TGTGCCAGCAGTGGGCCACGGGCACTCCTTTCGTACCAAGAGACCCAGTACTTC	CASSGPRALLSYQETQYF
TRBV6-5	NA	TRBD2	TRBJ2-7	TGTGCCAGCAGCGACAGTAGCGGGAGCTTGGGCGAGCAGTACTTC	CASSDSSGSLGEQYF
TRBV15	NA	NA	TRBJ2-5	TGTGCCACCAGAGCCGGGACGGAAGAGACCCAGTACTTC	CATRAGTEETQYF
TRBV5-1	few	NA	TRBJ2-5	TGCGCCAGCAGCTTGGAGCGTCAAGAGACCCAGTACTTC	CASSLERQETQYF
TRBV9	few	NA	TRBJ2-3	TGTGCCAGCAGCGTAGGCCCCACAGATACGCAGTATTTT	CASSVGPTDTQYF
TRBV5-1	NA	NA	TRBJ1-2	TGCGCCAGCAGCTTGGGTGGGGCAACCCCAGACTACACCTTC	CASSLGGATPDYTF
TRBV6-6	NA	NA	TRBJ2-7	TGTGCCAGCAGAGGAAGAACCGGGCCCGAACCCGAGCAGTACTTC	CASRGRTGPEPEQYF
TRBV7-9	NA	TRBD1	TRBJ2-5	TGTGCCAGCAGCGCCCGACAGGGGGCACAAGAGACCCAGTACTTC	CASSARQGAQETQYF
TRBV2	NA	NA	TRBJ2-2	TGTGCCAGCACCGAATGGGGGCCGGGGGAGCTGTTTTTT	CASTEWGPGELFF
TRBV9	few	TRBD2	TRBJ2-7	TGTGCCAGCAGCGTAGCGAGCGGGAGGCCCTACGAGCAGTACTTC	CASSVASGRPYEQYF
TRBV7-8	NA	NA	TRBJ1-1	TGTGCCAGCATCCAGTCTGGAGGCGTTTTGACTGAAGCTTTCTTT	CASIQSGGVLTEAFF
TRBV7-2	few	NA	TRBJ2-5	TGTGCCAGCAGCTCCCGGGAGACCCAGTACTTC	CASSSRETQYF
TRBV6-5	few	NA	TRBJ2-5	TGTGCCAGCAGTTACTCGATCAGGGCTAGGGGAGAGACCCAGTACTTC	CASSYSIRARGETQYF
TRBV20-1	NA	NA	TRBJ1-2	TGCAGTGCTAGTGTAGGGAATGGCTACACCTTC	CSASVGNGYTF
TRBV6-6	NA	TRBD1	TRBJ2-5	TGTGCCAGCAGCCCCGGACAGGTGCAGACCCAGTACTTC	CASSPGQVQTQYF
TRBV5-6	NA	NA	TRBJ2-1	TGTGCCAGCAGCGAGCTCCGTCTAGCGCCAAGCTCCTACAATGAGCAGTTCTTC	CASSELRLAPSSYNEQFF
TRBV15	few	TRBD2	TRBJ2-5	TGTGCCACCACCAACGGACTAGCGGGAGTTGAGACCCAGTACTTC	CATTNGLAGVETQYF
TRBV6-1	NA	NA	TRBJ2-4	TGTGCCAGCACCCTTGACCCGACCGGAAACATTCAGTACTTC	CASTLDPTGNIQYF
TRBV6-5	NA	TRBD1	TRBJ2-7	TGTGCCAGCAGTGACAGGGGTTCCTACGAGCAGTACTTC	CASSDRGSYEQYF
TRBV5-1	NA	NA	TRBJ2-2	TGCGCCAGCAGCTTGGACTACGGTAACACCGGGGAGCTGTTTTTT	CASSLDYGNTGELFF
TRBV7-2	NA	NA	TRBJ1-1	TGTGCCAGCAGGAGAGGGCGGGGGAACACTGAAGCTTTCTTT	CASRRGRGNTEAFF
TRBV6-1	NA	NA	TRBJ1-2	TGTGCCAGCTCGATGGGTACGCTCCTTGGCGGCTACACCTTC	CASSMGTLLGGYTF
TRBV20-1	NA	NA	TRBJ2-5	TGCAGTGCTCCAAAGCAAGAGACCCAGTACTTC	CSAPKQETQYF
TRBV15	few	NA	TRBJ2-5	TGTGCCACCAGCAGAGATCCCCTGCCATCAGGGACCCAGTACTTC	CATSRDPLPSGTQYF